The 23 T cell receptor beta chains given below trace back to one sample, sequenced in a study of blood T cell repertoires in COVID-19. This table comes from immunoSEQ multiplex PCR, and its TCRdb copy is limited to in-frame clones, with some not included. The sample yields about 260,000 clones, roughly 80% seen once. Sequencing input: PBMCs or T cells enriched from blood (not recorded which). These receptors all stem from a man aged 25-40 years with acute COVID-19.

This chain links TRBV11-2 with TRBJ2-3, with 10 bases lining up with TRBD2. The length of the CDR3 is 15 residues. The germline V gene encodes CDR1 SGHAT and CDR2 FQNNGV. V lost 1 base to trimming and J lost 4 bases; unmatched junction nucleotides: 2. The CDR3 DNA reads as TGTGCCAGCAGCTTAGCTAGCGGGAGAGCAGATACGCAGTATTTT. Residues: CASSLASGRADTQYF.

The gene calls are TRBV3-1 (or the pseudogene TRBV3-2) and TRBJ1-5, with D perhaps TRBD1 (5 bases). CDR3 length equals 14 residues. V was trimmed by 0 bases and J by 6 bases, leaving 9 bases between them. Looked up from germline, CDR1 is LGHDT and CDR2 is YNNKEL (reference sequence). The CDR3 region has the DNA TGTGCCAGCAGCCAAGATAGCGGGGGTCAGCCCCAGCATTTT. Protein: CASSQDSGGQPQHF.

Of note for this clone: One end of the junction is discordant with germline, which a read error may explain. The rearrangement uses TRBV5-1 and TRBJ2-5; 12 bases are a match to TRBD1. The CDR3 has 15 amino acids. Germline CDR1 SGHRS, CDR2 YFSETQ. CDR3 sequence (DNA): TGTGCCAGCAGCTCAGGGGACAGGGGGCGAGAGACCCAGTACTTC. It encodes CASSSGDRGRETQYF.

V is TRBV29-1 and J is TRBJ1-3; unclear D gene. CDR1 and CDR2 from the germline V gene are SQVTM and ANQGSEA. Trimming pared 6 bases from V and 0 bases from J, leaving 12 bases between. The CDR3 is 14 residues long. The CDR3 here is CSVLGSLSGNTIYF. DNA for the CDR3: TGCAGCGTGCTCGGTTCCCTCTCTGGAAACACCATATATTTT.

This clone occurred a few times. This chain uses TRBV2 with TRBJ2-1; 7 bases align to TRBD2. The CDR3 has 13 residues. Trimming took 3 bases from V and 7 from J; bases not matched to a gene: 3. CDR1 is SNHLY and CDR2 is FYNNEI in the germline V gene. The DNA for the CDR3 is TGTGCCAGCAGTGAGGTCGGGGGGAATGAGCAGTTCTTC. This translates into CASSEVGGNEQFF.

V is TRBV11-3 and J is TRBJ1-2; D is perhaps TRBD1 (5 bases). There are 14 residues in the CDR3. Deletions cut 2 bases from V and 7 bases from J, with 14 bases between. Germline assignment: CDR1 SGHNT and CDR2 YENEEA. CDR3 sequence (DNA): TGTGCCAGCAGCTTACGCGAGGCTACAGGTGGCTACACCTTC. This encodes CASSLREATGGYTF.

The chain joins TRBV6-1 to TRBJ2-1; perhaps TRBD2 as D (5 bases). Trimming pared 0 bases from V and 3 bases from J, leaving 15 bases between. This CDR3 contains 17 residues. The germline V gene encodes CDR1 MNHNS and CDR2 SASEGT. CDR3 nucleotides: TGTGCCAGCAGTGAAGCGGGTGCTAGCTCCGTCTACAATGAGCAGTTCTTC. Its protein product is CASSEAGASSVYNEQFF.

The rearrangement joins TRBV3-1 (or the pseudogene TRBV3-2) to TRBJ1-2; 10 bases map to TRBD1. V lost 3 bases to trimming and J lost 7 bases; unmatched junction nucleotides: 17. This CDR3 region has 18 residues. Germline lookup yields CDR1 LGHDT and CDR2 YNNKEL (reference sequence). As DNA, the CDR3 is TGTGCCAGCAGCCACCGGGACAGGGGCCCTTTCCTGCTGGGTGGCTACACCTTC. Protein sequence: CASSHRDRGPFLLGGYTF.

The rearrangement links TRBV19 to TRBJ1-2; perhaps TRBD1 as D (5 bases). The CDR3 totals 16 residues. The germline V gene has CDR1 LNHDA and CDR2 SQIVND (reference sequence). Trimming removed 4 bases at V and 1 base at J, with 16 bases between. The CDR3 nucleotides read TGTGCCAGTAGTAAGCCAAGGGGCCGCATTAACTATGGCTACACCTTC. It is translated as CASSKPRGRINYGYTF.

V usage is TRBV29-1 and J usage is TRBJ1-1, with D possibly TRBD1 on 5 matching bases. CDR3 size: 11 residues. Germline assignment: CDR1 SQVTM and CDR2 ANQGSEA. The DNA of the CDR3 is TGCATCCCGGGGGGGAGCACTGAAGCTTTCTTT. This gives the protein CIPGGSTEAFF.

The chain is built from TRBV11-2 and TRBJ1-4; D remains ambiguous. The CDR3 has 16 amino acids. Germline V gene sequence: CDR1 SGHAT, CDR2 FQNNGV. V lost 4 bases and J 0 bases, leaving 12 bases between the germline ends. The CDR3 DNA reads as TGTGCCAGCAGCTCCCTTAGAGGGACAACTAATGAAAAACTGTTTTTT. It encodes CASSSLRGTTNEKLFF.

About this clone: Its ends do not fully match the called genes, so a read error is possible. The rearrangement uses TRBV2 and TRBJ2-1; D is uncertain. The CDR3 sequence is 15 residues long. CDR1 is SNHLY and CDR2 is FYNNEI in the germline V gene. The CDR3 sequence is CASREDPSSYNEQFF. The CDR3 nucleotides are TGTGCCAGCAGGGAAGACCCGAGCTCCTACAATGAGCAGTTCTTC.

This CDR3 is CASSQSGVSNEQFF. Here the CDR3 DNA reads TGTGCCAGCAGCCAGTCCGGGGTTTCAAATGAGCAGTTCTTC. The chain combines TRBV11-1 with TRBJ2-1; the D gene is possibly TRBD2 (5 bases). The CDR3 consists of 14 residues. Germline loops: CDR1 SGHAT, CDR2 FQDESV (reference sequence). V gave up 5 bases and J gave up 7 bases, with 15 bases separating them.

The rearrangement joins TRBV18 to TRBJ2-7; 9 bases agree with TRBD1. The CDR3 has 16 amino acids. After removal of 5 bases from V and 2 bases from J, the junction contained 10 bases not matched to a gene. CDR1 and CDR2 from the germline V gene are KGHSH and LQKENI. The CDR3 loop reads CASSAEQGARTYEQYV. CDR3 bases: TGTGCCAGCTCAGCCGAACAGGGGGCGCGAACCTACGAGCAGTACGTC.

V is TRBV5-1 and J is TRBJ2-2; 14 bases map to TRBD2. Germline CDR1 SGHRS, CDR2 YFSETQ. Unmatched junction bases numbered 7, after V lost 4 bases and J lost 5 bases. The length of the CDR3 is 17 residues. CDR3 DNA: TGCGCCAGCAGCCCGATGGGACTAGCGGGAGTAACCGGGGAGCTGTTTTTT. It codes for CASSPMGLAGVTGELFF.

This clone was detected once. V is TRBV28 and J is TRBJ1-3; a weak D match, TRBD1 (6 bases). The ends were cut back, 7 bases at V and 3 bases at J, with 19 bases in the middle. Looked up from germline, CDR1 is MDHEN and CDR2 is SYDVKM. The CDR3 contains 16 residues. CDR3 loop: CASTPFAGALGNTIYF. Written as DNA, the CDR3 is TGTGCCAGCACTCCCTTCGCAGGGGCGCTTGGAAACACCATATATTTT.

This sequence joins TRBV6-5 and TRBJ2-2; 7 positions agree with TRBD1. Trimming took 2 bases from V and 7 from J; bases not matched to a gene: 4. This CDR3 comprises 14 residues. Germline V gene lookup returns CDR1 MNHEY and CDR2 SVGAGI. CDR3 region: CASSYGTEHGELFF. The DNA of the CDR3 is TGTGCCAGCAGTTACGGGACAGAGCACGGGGAGCTGTTTTTT.

J is TRBJ2-7 and V is TRBV27; 7 nucleotides align to TRBD1. V was clipped by 6 bases and J by 5 bases; unmatched bases: 4. Germline V CDR1 and CDR2: MNHEY, SMNVEV (reference sequence). This CDR3 region has 12 residues. Here the CDR3 DNA reads TGTGCCAGCAGAAACAGGGGTAACGAGCAGTACGTC. Translated: CASRNRGNEQYV.

The rearrangement links TRBV20-1 to TRBJ1-1; the D is unclear. Trimming cost V 7 bases and J 9 bases, with 12 bases left between them. CDR1 is DFQATT, CDR2 SNEGSKA, per germline (reference sequence). The CDR3 length is 10 residues. CDR3 protein: CSVEGVKAFF. For the CDR3, the DNA is TGCAGTGTAGAGGGCGTGAAAGCTTTCTTT.

This clone was seen just once. V gene TRBV6-5 combines with J gene TRBJ1-4; TRBD1 aligns across 7 bases. The CDR3 loop spans 14 amino acids. Germline V gives CDR1 MNHEY, CDR2 SVGAGI. V dropped 7 bases and J dropped 1; count of bases not matched to a gene: 3. The CDR3 protein is CASNSGGTNEKLFF. Here the CDR3 DNA reads TGTGCCAGCAACTCAGGGGGAACTAATGAAAAACTGTTTTTT.

This chain uses TRBV9 with TRBJ2-1; 8 bases agree with TRBD2. CDR1 and CDR2 (germline): SGDLS, YYNGEE. Trimming removed 4 bases from V and 2 bases from J; junction bases left unmatched: 8. CDR3 length equals 16 residues. The CDR3 loop is CASSPGGLAAYNEQFF. The CDR3 coding sequence is TGTGCCAGCAGCCCGGGGGGGCTAGCAGCCTACAATGAGCAGTTCTTC.

This clone was observed once. The chain uses TRBV21-1 and TRBJ2-1; the table gives TRBD1 as D, unverified against the DNA. TRBV21-1 is a listed pseudogene. CDR3 length: 16 residues. The CDR3 protein is CASRVLDSPEKDEQFF. Written as DNA, the CDR3 is TGTGCCAGCAGGGTACTGGACAGCCCGGAGAAGGATGAGCAGTTCTTC.

The chain has TRBV21-1 and TRBJ1-2; whether TRBD1, the table's D call, matches the DNA was not checked. TRBV21-1 is shown as a pseudogene. CDR3 size: 14 residues. CDR3 bases: TGTGCCAGCAGCAAAGTTAGTGGGGGACAGGCCTACACCTTC. This encodes CASSKVSGGQAYTF.